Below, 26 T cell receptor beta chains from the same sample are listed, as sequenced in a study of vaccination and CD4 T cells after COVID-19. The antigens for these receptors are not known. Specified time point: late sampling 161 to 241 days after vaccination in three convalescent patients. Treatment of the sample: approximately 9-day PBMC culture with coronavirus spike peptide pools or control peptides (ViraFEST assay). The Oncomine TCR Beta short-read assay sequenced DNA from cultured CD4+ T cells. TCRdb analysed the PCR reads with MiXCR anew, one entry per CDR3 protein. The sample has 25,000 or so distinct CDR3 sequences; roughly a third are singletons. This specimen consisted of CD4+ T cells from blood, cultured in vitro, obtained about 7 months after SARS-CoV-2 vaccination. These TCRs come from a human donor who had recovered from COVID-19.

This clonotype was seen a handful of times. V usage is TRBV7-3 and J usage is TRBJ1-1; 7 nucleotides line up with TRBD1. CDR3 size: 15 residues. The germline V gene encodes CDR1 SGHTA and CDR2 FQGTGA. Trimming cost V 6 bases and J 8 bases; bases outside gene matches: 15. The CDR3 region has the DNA TGTGCCAGCAGTAACAACAGGGTCTCAGGGGGAGAAGCTTTCTTT. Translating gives CASSNNRVSGGEAFF.

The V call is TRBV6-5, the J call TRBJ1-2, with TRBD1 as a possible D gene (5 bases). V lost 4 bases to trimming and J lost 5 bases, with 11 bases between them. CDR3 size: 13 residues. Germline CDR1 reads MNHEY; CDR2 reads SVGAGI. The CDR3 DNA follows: TGTGCCAGCAGTTCCCGGGGCCTATATGGCTACACCTTC. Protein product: CASSSRGLYGYTF.

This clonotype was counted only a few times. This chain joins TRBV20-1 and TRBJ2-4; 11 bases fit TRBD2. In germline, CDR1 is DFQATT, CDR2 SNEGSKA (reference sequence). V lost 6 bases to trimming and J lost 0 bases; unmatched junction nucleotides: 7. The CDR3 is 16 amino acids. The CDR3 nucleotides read TGCAGTGCCGCCCGAACTAGCGGGGGAGCCAAAAACATTCAGTACTTC. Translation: CSAARTSGGAKNIQYF.

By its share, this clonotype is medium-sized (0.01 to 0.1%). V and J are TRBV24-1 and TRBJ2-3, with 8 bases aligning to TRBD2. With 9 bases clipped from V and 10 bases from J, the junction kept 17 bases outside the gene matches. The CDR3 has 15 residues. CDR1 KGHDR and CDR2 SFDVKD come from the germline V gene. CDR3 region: CATDPGLGYRGAQYF. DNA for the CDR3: TGTGCCACCGACCCGGGACTAGGATATCGTGGGGCGCAGTATTTT.

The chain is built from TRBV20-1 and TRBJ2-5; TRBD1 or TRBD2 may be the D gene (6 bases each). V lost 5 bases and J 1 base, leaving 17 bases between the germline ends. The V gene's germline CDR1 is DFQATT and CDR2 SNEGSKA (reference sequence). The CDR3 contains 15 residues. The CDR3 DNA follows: TGCAGTGCTCCGGGGGCCCAGGGCTTCCAAGAGACCCAGTACTTC. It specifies CSAPGAQGFQETQYF.

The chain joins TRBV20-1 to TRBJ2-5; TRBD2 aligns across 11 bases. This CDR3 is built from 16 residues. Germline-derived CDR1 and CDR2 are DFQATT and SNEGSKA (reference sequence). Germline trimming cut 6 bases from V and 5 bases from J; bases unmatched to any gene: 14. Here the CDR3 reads CSAFNRLAGNRETQYF. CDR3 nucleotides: TGCAGTGCCTTCAACCGACTAGCGGGAAATAGGGAGACCCAGTACTTC.

CDR3 nucleotides: TGTGCCAGCAGTTACTCGACGGTCGAGAACTATGGCTACACCTTC. Its protein is CASSYSTVENYGYTF. The chain joins TRBV6-5 to TRBJ1-2; D is unresolved. Germline V gives CDR1 MNHEY, CDR2 SVGAGI. This CDR3 spans 15 amino acids. Trimming took 0 bases from V and 2 from J, leaving 10 bases between them.

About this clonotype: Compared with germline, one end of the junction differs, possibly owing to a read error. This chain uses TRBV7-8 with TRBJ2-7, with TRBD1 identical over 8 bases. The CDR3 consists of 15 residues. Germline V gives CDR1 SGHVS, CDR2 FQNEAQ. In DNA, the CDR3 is TGTGCCAGCAGCAAGACCGGGACAGGAGATTACGAGCAGCACTTC. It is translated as CASSKTGTGDYEQHF.

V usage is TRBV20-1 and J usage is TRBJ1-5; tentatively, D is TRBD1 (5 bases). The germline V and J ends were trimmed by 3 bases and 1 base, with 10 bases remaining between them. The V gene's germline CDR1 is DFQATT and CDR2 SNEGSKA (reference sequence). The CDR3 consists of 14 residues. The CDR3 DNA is TGCAGTGCTAGTAAAGGGACCAGCAATCAGCCCCAGCATTTT. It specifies CSASKGTSNQPQHF.

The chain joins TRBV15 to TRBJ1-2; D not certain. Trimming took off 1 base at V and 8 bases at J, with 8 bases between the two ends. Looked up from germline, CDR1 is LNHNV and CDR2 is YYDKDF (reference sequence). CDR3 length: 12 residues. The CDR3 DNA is TGTGCCACCAGCAGAGTTTCAGGCGGCTACACCTTC. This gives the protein CATSRVSGGYTF. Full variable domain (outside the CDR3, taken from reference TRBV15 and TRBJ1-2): DAMVIQNPRYQVTQFGKPVTLSCSQTLNHNVMYWYQQKSSQAPKLLFHYYDKDFNNEADTPDNFQSRRPNTSFCFLDIRSPGLGDTAMYLCATSRVSGGYTFGSGTRLTVV.

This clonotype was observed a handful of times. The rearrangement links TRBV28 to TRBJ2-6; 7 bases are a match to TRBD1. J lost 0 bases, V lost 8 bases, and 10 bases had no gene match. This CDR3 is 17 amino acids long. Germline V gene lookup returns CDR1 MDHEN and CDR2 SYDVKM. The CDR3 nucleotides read TGTGCCAGCGACCGAAGGACAGGATTCTCTGGGGCCAACGTCCTGACTTTC. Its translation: CASDRRTGFSGANVLTF.

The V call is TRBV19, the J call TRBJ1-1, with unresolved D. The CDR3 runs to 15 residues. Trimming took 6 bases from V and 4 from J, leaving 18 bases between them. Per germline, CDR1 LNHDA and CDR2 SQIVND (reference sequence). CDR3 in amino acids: CASRTTGPSGTEAFF. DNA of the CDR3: TGTGCCAGTAGGACCACGGGCCCCTCGGGCACTGAAGCTTTCTTT.

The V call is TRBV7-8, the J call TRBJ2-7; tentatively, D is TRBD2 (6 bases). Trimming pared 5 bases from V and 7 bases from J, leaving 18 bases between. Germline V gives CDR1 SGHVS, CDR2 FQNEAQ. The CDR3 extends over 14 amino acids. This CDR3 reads CASSPGTPVREQYF. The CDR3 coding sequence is TGTGCCAGCAGCCCCGGGACTCCCGTGAGGGAGCAGTACTTC.

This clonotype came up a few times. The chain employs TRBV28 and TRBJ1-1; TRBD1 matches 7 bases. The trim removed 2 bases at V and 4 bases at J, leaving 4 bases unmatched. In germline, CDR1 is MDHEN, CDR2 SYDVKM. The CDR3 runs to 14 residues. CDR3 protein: CASSLPGGFTEAFF. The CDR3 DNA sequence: TGTGCCAGCAGTTTACCAGGGGGGTTCACTGAAGCTTTCTTT.

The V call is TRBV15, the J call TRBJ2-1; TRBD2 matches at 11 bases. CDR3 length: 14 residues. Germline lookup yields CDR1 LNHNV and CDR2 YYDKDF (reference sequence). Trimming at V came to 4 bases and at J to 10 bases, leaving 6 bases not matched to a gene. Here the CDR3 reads CATSKGLADPEQFF. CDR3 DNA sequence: TGTGCCACCAGCAAGGGACTAGCGGACCCGGAGCAGTTCTTC.

Written as DNA, the CDR3 is TGCAGTGCTGGGTCCATCTCTGGAAACACCATATATTTT. The encoded protein is CSAGSISGNTIYF. The genes are TRBV20-1 and TRBJ1-3, with D unresolved. The CDR3 totals 13 residues. Trimming took off 5 bases at V and 0 bases at J, with 8 bases between the two ends. Germline lookup yields CDR1 DFQATT and CDR2 SNEGSKA (reference sequence).

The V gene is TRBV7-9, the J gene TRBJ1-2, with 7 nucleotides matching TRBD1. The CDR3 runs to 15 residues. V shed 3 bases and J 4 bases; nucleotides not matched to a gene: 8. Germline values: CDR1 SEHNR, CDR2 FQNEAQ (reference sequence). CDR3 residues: CASSFLTGNGYGYTF. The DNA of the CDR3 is TGTGCCAGCAGCTTTTTGACAGGGAATGGCTATGGCTACACCTTC.

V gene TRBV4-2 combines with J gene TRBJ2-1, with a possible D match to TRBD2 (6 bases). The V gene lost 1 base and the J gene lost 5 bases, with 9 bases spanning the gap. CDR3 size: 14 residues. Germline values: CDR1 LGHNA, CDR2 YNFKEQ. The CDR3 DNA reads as TGTGCCAGCAGCCAAGGGGACTCTGACAATGAGCAGTTCTTC. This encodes CASSQGDSDNEQFF.

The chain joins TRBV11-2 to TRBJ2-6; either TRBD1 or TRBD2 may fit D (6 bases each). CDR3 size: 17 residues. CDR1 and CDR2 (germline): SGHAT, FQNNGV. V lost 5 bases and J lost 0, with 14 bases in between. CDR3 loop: CASSAGGPNSGANVLTF. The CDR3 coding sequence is TGTGCCAGCAGCGCTGGGGGGCCGAACTCTGGGGCCAACGTCCTGACTTTC. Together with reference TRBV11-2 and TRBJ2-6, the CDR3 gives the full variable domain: EAGVAQSPRYKIIEKRQSVAFWCNPISGHATLYWYQQILGQGPKLLIQFQNNGVVDDSQLPKDRFSAERLKGVDSTLKIQPAKLEDSAVYLCASSAGGPNSGANVLTFGAGSRLTVL.

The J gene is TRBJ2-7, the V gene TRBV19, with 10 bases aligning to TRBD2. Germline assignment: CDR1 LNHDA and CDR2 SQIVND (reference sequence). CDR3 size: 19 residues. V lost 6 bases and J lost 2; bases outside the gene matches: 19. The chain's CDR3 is CASSSNREASGSPPYEQYF. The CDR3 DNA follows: TGTGCCAGTAGCTCAAACAGGGAGGCTAGCGGGAGTCCCCCCTACGAGCAGTACTTC.

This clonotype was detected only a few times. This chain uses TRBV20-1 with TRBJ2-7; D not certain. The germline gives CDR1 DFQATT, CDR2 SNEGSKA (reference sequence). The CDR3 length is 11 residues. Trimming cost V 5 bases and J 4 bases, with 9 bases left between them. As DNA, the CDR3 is TGCAGTGCTCCTTCATATTACGAGCAGTACTTC. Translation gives CSAPSYYEQYF.

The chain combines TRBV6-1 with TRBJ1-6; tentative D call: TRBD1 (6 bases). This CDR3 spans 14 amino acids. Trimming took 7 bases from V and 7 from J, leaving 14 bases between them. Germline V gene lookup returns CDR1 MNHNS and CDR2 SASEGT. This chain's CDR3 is CASNPDRRNSPLHF. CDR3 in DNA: TGTGCCAGCAACCCGGACAGACGAAATTCACCCCTCCACTTT.

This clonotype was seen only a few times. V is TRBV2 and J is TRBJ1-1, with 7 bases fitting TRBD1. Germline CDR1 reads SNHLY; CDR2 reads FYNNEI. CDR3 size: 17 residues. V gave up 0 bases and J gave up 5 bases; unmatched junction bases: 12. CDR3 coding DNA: TGTGCCAGCAGTGAAGCGCTTCGGACAGGAAGGGGGACTGAAGCTTTCTTT. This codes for CASSEALRTGRGTEAFF.

CDR3 amino acids: CSAQGANSPLHF. The CDR3 region has the DNA TGCAGTGCACAGGGGGCAAATTCACCCCTCCACTTT. The chain has TRBV20-1 and TRBJ1-6, with 9 bases identical to TRBD1. This CDR3 contains 12 residues. V trimming: 6 bases; J trimming: 7 bases; junction bases outside the gene matches: 1. Per the germline V gene, CDR1 is DFQATT and CDR2 is SNEGSKA (reference sequence).

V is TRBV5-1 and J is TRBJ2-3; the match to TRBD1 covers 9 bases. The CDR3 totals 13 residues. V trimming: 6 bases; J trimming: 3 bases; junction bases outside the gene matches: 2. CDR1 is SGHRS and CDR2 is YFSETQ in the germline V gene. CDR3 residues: CASKGQGTDTQYF. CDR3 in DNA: TGCGCCAGCAAGGGACAGGGAACAGATACGCAGTATTTT.

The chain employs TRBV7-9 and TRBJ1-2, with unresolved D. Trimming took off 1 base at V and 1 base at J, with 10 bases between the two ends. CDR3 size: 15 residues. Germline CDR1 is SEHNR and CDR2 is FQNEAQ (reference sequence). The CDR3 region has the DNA TGTGCCAGCAGCTTAGGGGCAGGCCTTAACTATGGCTACACCTTC. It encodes CASSLGAGLNYGYTF.